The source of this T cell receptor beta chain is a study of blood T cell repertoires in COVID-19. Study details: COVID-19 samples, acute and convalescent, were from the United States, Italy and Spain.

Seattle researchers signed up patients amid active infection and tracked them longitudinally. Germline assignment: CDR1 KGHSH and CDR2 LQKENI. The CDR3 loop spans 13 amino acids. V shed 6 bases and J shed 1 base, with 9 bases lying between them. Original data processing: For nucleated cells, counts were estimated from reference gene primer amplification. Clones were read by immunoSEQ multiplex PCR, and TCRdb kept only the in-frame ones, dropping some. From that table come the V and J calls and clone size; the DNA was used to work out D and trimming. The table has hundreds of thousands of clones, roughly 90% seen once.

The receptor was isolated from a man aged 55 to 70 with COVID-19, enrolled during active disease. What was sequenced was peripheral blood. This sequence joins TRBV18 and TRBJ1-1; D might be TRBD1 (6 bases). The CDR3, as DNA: TGTGCCAGCTCTAGGGGGGGGAACACTGAAGCTTTCTTT. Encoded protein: CASSRGGNTEAFF.